The 25 T cell receptor beta chains below were found in one sample sequenced in a study of memory CD4+ T cells and cytomegalovirus serostatus. Single viable CD3+CD4+CD8-CD45RO+ cells were sorted as the memory CD4+ T cells. This table comes from immunoSEQ multiplex PCR, and its TCRdb copy is limited to in-frame clones, with some not included. The table lists 46,000 or so clones, around four fifths of them singletons. The sample taken for sequencing was memory CD4+ T cells from blood. Source of these receptors: an adult in good health and CMV-seronegative.

The chain recombines TRBV6-1 with TRBJ1-2; D is unresolved. Germline V gene data show CDR1 as MNHNS and CDR2 as SASEGT. Trimming removed 6 bases from V and 4 bases from J, with 15 bases in between. The CDR3 is 14 residues long. DNA of the CDR3: TGTGCCAGCAGAGAGCTCCGGGGTCCCTATGGCTACACCTTC. This sequence encodes CASRELRGPYGYTF.

This chain joins TRBV5-1 and TRBJ1-2; no clear D gene. Deletions cut 0 bases from V and 4 bases from J, with 10 bases between. From germline, CDR1 is SGHRS and CDR2 YFSETQ. This CDR3 is built from 14 residues. The CDR3: CASSLGRYSYGYTF. CDR3 DNA: TGCGCCAGCAGCTTGGGACGGTATAGCTATGGCTACACCTTC.

This sequence joins TRBV27 and TRBJ1-2, with 9 bases that match TRBD1. The V gene end was trimmed by 5 bases and the J gene end by 4 bases; junction bases not matched to a gene: 17. Per the germline V gene, CDR1 is MNHEY and CDR2 is SMNVEV (reference sequence). The CDR3 loop spans 18 amino acids. The CDR3 loop reads CASSERTGTGIVGYGYTF. CDR3 sequence (DNA): TGTGCCAGCAGTGAAAGGACCGGGACAGGGATCGTAGGCTATGGCTACACCTTC.

The chain joins TRBV18 to TRBJ2-2, with a possible D match to TRBD1 (5 bases). The CDR3 has 16 amino acids. Trimming cost V 6 bases and J 0 bases, with 14 bases left between them. CDR1 and CDR2 (germline): KGHSH, LQKENI. CDR3 residues: CASSPSQGANTGELFF. CDR3 nucleotide sequence: TGTGCCAGCTCTCCGTCTCAGGGCGCGAACACCGGGGAGCTGTTTTTT.

V usage is TRBV6-1 and J usage is TRBJ1-5; no firm D call. V lost 2 bases, J lost 2 bases, and 7 bases lay in between. Germline CDR1 and CDR2: MNHNS and SASEGT. This CDR3 has 14 residues. In DNA form, the CDR3 reads TGTGCCAGCAGTGAATTAGGCGGCAATCAGCCCCAGCATTTT. Protein product: CASSELGGNQPQHF.

The chain is built from TRBV5-1 and TRBJ2-3; TRBD2 matches at 7 bases. The CDR3 loop spans 14 amino acids. Per germline, CDR1 SGHRS and CDR2 YFSETQ. Trimming removed 1 base from V and 1 base from J; junction bases left unmatched: 0. The CDR3 region has the DNA TGCGCCAGCAGCTTGACTAGCGGCACAGATACGCAGTATTTT. Encoded protein: CASSLTSGTDTQYF. Full variable domain (rest looked up from reference TRBV5-1 and TRBJ2-3): KAGVTQTPRYLIKTRGQQVTLSCSPISGHRSVSWYQQTPGQGLQFLFEYFSETQRNKGNFPGRFSGRQFSNSRSEMNVSTLELGDSALYLCASSLTSGTDTQYFGPGTRLTVL.

The chain combines TRBV7-2 with TRBJ1-4; possible D gene TRBD1, 5 bases. The CDR3 length is 16 residues. Trimming took off 1 base at V and 5 bases at J, with 14 bases between the two ends. Germline V gives CDR1 SGHTA, CDR2 FQGNSA. CDR3 DNA: TGTGCCAGCAGCTTAGATCATGGGACGGTGAATGAAAAACTGTTTTTT. It specifies CASSLDHGTVNEKLFF.

This clone was picked up a small number of times. The rearrangement links TRBV6-1 to TRBJ2-2, with D unresolved. V was clipped by 6 bases and J by 1 base, with 3 bases between them. This CDR3 comprises 12 residues. CDR1 and CDR2 from the germline V gene are MNHNS and SASEGT. CDR3 DNA sequence: TGTGCCAGCAGAGTGAACACCGGGGAGCTGTTTTTT. This sequence encodes CASRVNTGELFF.

The chain employs TRBV7-8 and TRBJ1-2; 9 bases map to TRBD1. V gave up 1 base and J gave up 4 bases; unmatched junction bases: 7. The CDR3 has 16 residues. Germline-derived CDR1 and CDR2 are SGHVS and FQNEAQ. CDR3 sequence: CASSLEGTGSFYGYTF. CDR3 bases: TGTGCCAGCAGCTTAGAGGGGACAGGGTCGTTCTATGGCTACACCTTC.

This clone is medium-sized (0.01 to 0.1%) in the sample. V and J are TRBV5-4 and TRBJ1-1; 9 positions agree with TRBD1. V shed 0 bases and J 4 bases; nucleotides not matched to a gene: 1. The CDR3 sequence is 14 residues long. Germline CDR1 SGHNT, CDR2 YYREEE (reference sequence). The CDR3 nucleotides read TGTGCCAGCAGCTTGGGACAGGGGGGCACTGAAGCTTTCTTT. Amino acid sequence: CASSLGQGGTEAFF. Supplemented by reference TRBV5-4 and TRBJ1-1, the full variable domain reads ETGVTQSPTHLIKTRGQQVTLRCSSQSGHNTVSWYQQALGQGPQFIFQYYREEENGRGNFPPRFSGLQFPNYSSELNVNALELDDSALYLCASSLGQGGTEAFFGQGTRLTVV.

In nucleotides, the CDR3 is TGTGCCAGCAGCTCGGCAGCAAATTCACCCCTCCACTTT. Encoded protein: CASSSAANSPLHF. The chain is built from TRBV7-6 and TRBJ1-6; unclear D gene. Per germline, CDR1 SGHVS and CDR2 FNYEAQ. This CDR3 contains 13 residues. Trimming shortened V by 4 bases and J by 7 bases, and 8 bases separated the two germline ends.

The V call is TRBV7-9, the J call TRBJ1-1, with a tentative D call TRBD1 (5 bases). V gave up 4 bases and J gave up 11 bases, with 20 bases separating them. This CDR3 contains 14 residues. Germline CDR1 SEHNR, CDR2 FQNEAQ (reference sequence). The CDR3 sequence: CASSYPRQPTQAFF. The CDR3 DNA sequence: TGTGCCAGCAGCTACCCCCGACAGCCTACCCAGGCTTTCTTT.

The CDR3 spells CASSPGWSNEQFF. CDR3 DNA: TGTGCCAGCAGCCCCGGGTGGTCGAATGAGCAGTTCTTC. V usage is TRBV7-3 and J usage is TRBJ2-1; no firm D call. V was cut by 5 bases and J by 7 bases, with 12 bases left in between. CDR1 is SGHTA, CDR2 FQGTGA, per germline. The CDR3 is 13 residues long.

The gene calls are TRBV7-2 and TRBJ1-6; no clear D gene. The length of the CDR3 is 16 residues. V lost 6 bases and J 0 bases, leaving 12 bases between the germline ends. Germline V CDR1 and CDR2: SGHTA, FQGNSA. The CDR3 here is CASRSTASSYNSPLHF. In DNA, the CDR3 is TGTGCCAGCAGGTCGACCGCTAGCTCCTATAATTCACCCCTCCACTTT.

The chain's CDR3 is CASSDPGAGDIQYF. As DNA, the CDR3 is TGCGCCAGTTCAGACCCAGGTGCAGGTGACATTCAGTACTTC. J is TRBJ2-4 and V is TRBV5-1; unclear D gene. V lost 8 bases and J lost 8, with 20 bases in between. Germline lookup yields CDR1 SGHRS and CDR2 YFSETQ. This CDR3 region has 14 residues. Complete variable domain (other parts from reference TRBV5-1 and TRBJ2-4): KAGVTQTPRYLIKTRGQQVTLSCSPISGHRSVSWYQQTPGQGLQFLFEYFSETQRNKGNFPGRFSGRQFSNSRSEMNVSTLELGDSALYLCASSDPGAGDIQYFGAGTRLSVL.

CDR3 region: CASSLSRGANEKLFF. The CDR3, as DNA: TGTGCCAGCAGCTTATCGCGGGGGGCTAATGAAAAACTGTTTTTT. This chain connects TRBV7-2 to TRBJ1-4, with TRBD1 as a possible D gene (5 bases). The CDR3 sequence is 15 residues long. Germline assignment: CDR1 SGHTA and CDR2 FQGNSA. V lost 2 bases and J 3 bases, leaving 10 bases between the germline ends.

The rearrangement links TRBV27 to TRBJ1-5, with 9 bases aligning to TRBD1. V was clipped by 1 base and J by 6 bases; unmatched bases: 7. CDR1 and CDR2 (germline): MNHEY, SMNVEV (reference sequence). The CDR3 runs to 16 residues. CDR3 in amino acids: CASSLWGTGSFQPQHF. The CDR3 DNA follows: TGTGCCAGCAGTTTATGGGGGACAGGGAGTTTTCAGCCCCAGCATTTT.

CDR3 protein: CASSSPGVNTEAFF. CDR3 DNA sequence: TGTGCCAGCAGCTCCCCGGGGGTGAACACTGAAGCTTTCTTT. The chain combines TRBV7-9 with TRBJ1-1, with D possibly TRBD1 on 5 matching bases. V lost 4 bases and J 0 bases, leaving 9 bases between the germline ends. CDR3 size: 14 residues. The V gene's germline CDR1 is SEHNR and CDR2 FQNEAQ (reference sequence).

V and J are TRBV7-9 and TRBJ1-6, with D perhaps TRBD1 (6 bases). Germline CDR1 and CDR2: SEHNR and FQNEAQ (reference sequence). V gave up 4 bases and J gave up 9 bases, with 10 bases separating them. The CDR3 contains 13 residues. CDR3 bases: TGTGCCAGCAGCTCCCAGGGGTCTTCACCCCTCCACTTT. It specifies CASSSQGSSPLHF. Supplemented by reference TRBV7-9 and TRBJ1-6, the full variable domain reads DTGVSQNPRHKITKRGQNVTFRCDPISEHNRLYWYRQTLGQGPEFLTYFQNEAQLEKSRLLSDRFSAERPKGSFSTLEIQRTEQGDSAMYLCASSSQGSSPLHFGNGTRLTVT.

The gene calls are TRBV11-2 and TRBJ2-2, with no clear D. This CDR3 is built from 13 residues. The germline CDR1 and CDR2 sequences are SGHAT and FQNNGV. Trimming took 5 bases from V and 6 from J, leaving 10 bases between them. The CDR3 region has the DNA TGTGCCAGCAGCCGCCGTGGGGCCGGGGAGCTGTTTTTT. Encoded protein: CASSRRGAGELFF.

The gene calls are TRBV9 and TRBJ2-3; maybe TRBD2 (6 bases). CDR3 length: 15 amino acids. Germline V CDR1 and CDR2: SGDLS, YYNGEE. V lost 2 bases, J lost 2 bases, and 12 bases lay in between. DNA of the CDR3: TGTGCCAGCAGCGTTGTGGGGGGTTACACAGATACGCAGTATTTT. Its protein is CASSVVGGYTDTQYF.

This clone has only a few counts. The CDR3 reads CASSIGWEPDSPLHF. The CDR3 DNA is TGTGCCAGTAGTATAGGATGGGAGCCCGATTCACCCCTCCACTTT. V gene TRBV19 combines with J gene TRBJ1-6; D uncertain. Trimming pared 1 base from V and 8 bases from J, leaving 12 bases between. CDR1 and CDR2 (germline): LNHDA, SQIVND (reference sequence). CDR3 size: 15 residues. Full variable domain (remainder filled in from reference TRBV19 and TRBJ1-6): DGGITQSPKYLFRKEGQNVTLSCEQNLNHDAMYWYRQDPGQGLRLIYYSQIVNDFQKGDIAEGYSVSREKKESFPLTVTSAQKNPTAFYLCASSIGWEPDSPLHFGNGTRLTVT.

J is TRBJ1-1 and V is TRBV19; 7 bases match TRBD1. The length of the CDR3 is 16 residues. V trimming: 2 bases; J trimming: 3 bases; junction bases outside the gene matches: 9. Per germline, CDR1 LNHDA and CDR2 SQIVND (reference sequence). The CDR3 sequence: CASSIRGLDLDTEAFF. In DNA form, the CDR3 reads TGTGCCAGTAGTATAAGGGGGCTTGATTTGGACACTGAAGCTTTCTTT.

This clone was seen only once. The V gene is TRBV5-1, the J gene TRBJ1-1; TRBD1 agrees at 10 bases. With V trimmed by 4 bases and J by 5 bases, 8 bases remained unmatched. CDR1 and CDR2 (germline): SGHRS, YFSETQ. This CDR3 is 15 amino acids long. CDR3 sequence: CASSLGQGVGTEAFF. The DNA of the CDR3 is TGCGCCAGCAGCCTAGGACAGGGGGTAGGAACTGAAGCTTTCTTT.

Here the CDR3 DNA reads TGTGCCAGCAGGGACAGACGCACCTACGAGCAGTACTTC. It translates to CASRDRRTYEQYF. The V and J genes are TRBV2 and TRBJ2-7; possible D gene TRBD1, 6 bases. V shed 6 bases and J shed 2 bases, with 11 bases lying between them. There are 13 residues in the CDR3. Germline assignment: CDR1 SNHLY and CDR2 FYNNEI.